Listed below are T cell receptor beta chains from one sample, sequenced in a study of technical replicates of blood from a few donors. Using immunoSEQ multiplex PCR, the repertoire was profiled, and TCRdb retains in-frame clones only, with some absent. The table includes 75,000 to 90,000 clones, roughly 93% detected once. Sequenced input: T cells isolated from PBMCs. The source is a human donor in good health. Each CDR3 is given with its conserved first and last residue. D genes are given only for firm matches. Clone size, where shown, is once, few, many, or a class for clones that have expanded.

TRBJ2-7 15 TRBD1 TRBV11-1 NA CASSHRTGIAYEQYF TGTGCCAGCAGCCACCGGACAGGCATTGCCTACGAGCAGTACTTC
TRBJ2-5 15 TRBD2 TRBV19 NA CASSMGGRIGETQYF TGTGCCAGTAGTATGGGCGGGAGAATTGGAGAGACCCAGTACTTC
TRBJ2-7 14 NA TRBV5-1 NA CASSLVNRVREQYF TGCGCCAGCAGCTTGGTGAACAGGGTTCGCGAGCAGTACTTC
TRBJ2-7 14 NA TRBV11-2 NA CASSLGRPGYEQYF TGTGCCAGCAGCTTAGGCCGGCCGGGCTACGAGCAGTACTTC
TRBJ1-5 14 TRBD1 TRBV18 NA CASSLQGNNQPQHF TGTGCCAGCTCACTACAGGGGAACAATCAGCCCCAGCATTTT
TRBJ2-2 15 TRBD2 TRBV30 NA CAWGGLAGGTGELFF TGTGCCTGGGGTGGACTAGCGGGAGGGACCGGGGAGCTGTTTTTT
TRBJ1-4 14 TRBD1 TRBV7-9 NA CASIFDRGNEKLFF TGTGCCAGCATCTTTGACAGGGGAAATGAAAAACTGTTTTTT
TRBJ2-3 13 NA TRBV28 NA CASSFTGTDTQYF TGTGCCAGCAGTTTCACAGGCACAGATACGCAGTATTTT
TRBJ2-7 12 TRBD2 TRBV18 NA CASSPSGSEQYF TGTGCCAGCTCGCCCAGCGGGAGCGAGCAGTACTTC
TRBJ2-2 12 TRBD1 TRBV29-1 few CSVMDRPGELFF TGCAGCGTGATGGACAGGCCCGGGGAGCTGTTTTTT
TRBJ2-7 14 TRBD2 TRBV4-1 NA CASSRSGRSNEQYF TGCGCCAGCAGCCGGAGCGGGAGATCTAATGAGCAGTACTTC
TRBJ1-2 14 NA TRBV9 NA CASSLGGANYGYTF TGTGCCAGCAGCCTCGGCGGAGCTAACTATGGCTACACCTTC
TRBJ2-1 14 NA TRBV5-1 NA CASSLGQSYNEQFF TGCGCCAGCAGCTTAGGACAGTCCTACAATGAGCAGTTCTTC
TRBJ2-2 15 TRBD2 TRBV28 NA CASSSPSGHGGELFF TGTGCCAGCAGTTCCCCTAGCGGGCATGGCGGGGAGCTGTTTTTT
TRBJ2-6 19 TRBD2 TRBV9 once CASSPGGGIRISGANVLTF TGTGCCAGCAGCCCCGGGGGGGGAATCAGGATCTCTGGGGCCAACGTCCTGACTTTC
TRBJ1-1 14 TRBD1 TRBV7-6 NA CASSPGQGFREAFF TGTGCCAGCAGCCCGGGACAGGGTTTTAGGGAAGCTTTCTTT
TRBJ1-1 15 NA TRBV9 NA CASSVARALDTEAFF TGTGCCAGCAGCGTAGCGAGGGCTTTAGACACTGAAGCTTTCTTT
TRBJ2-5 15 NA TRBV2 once CASSPIPRSQETQYF TGTGCCAGCAGCCCCATCCCTAGGAGCCAAGAGACCCAGTACTTC
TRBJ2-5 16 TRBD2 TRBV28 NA CASSFDFAGGSETQYF TGTGCCAGCAGTTTCGATTTCGCGGGAGGTTCAGAGACCCAGTACTTC
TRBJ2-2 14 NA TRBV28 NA CASSQGGVTGELFF TGTGCCAGCAGTCAGGGAGGAGTCACCGGGGAGCTGTTTTTT
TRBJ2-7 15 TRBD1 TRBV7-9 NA CASSLEMGTAREQYF TGTGCCAGCAGCTTAGAAATGGGGACAGCCAGGGAGCAGTACTTC
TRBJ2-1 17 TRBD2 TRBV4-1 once CASSQELRLAARNEQFF TGCGCCAGCAGCCAAGAGCTTAGACTAGCGGCCCGCAATGAGCAGTTCTTC
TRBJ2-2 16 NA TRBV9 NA CASSVANRGDTGELFF TGTGCCAGCAGCGTAGCTAACCGGGGAGACACCGGGGAGCTGTTTTTT
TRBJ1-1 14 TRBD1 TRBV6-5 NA CASSYHPTGSEAFF TGTGCCAGCAGTTATCACCCGACAGGGAGTGAAGCTTTCTTT
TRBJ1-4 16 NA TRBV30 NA CAWSGVVPGTNEKLFF TGTGCCTGGAGTGGAGTCGTTCCAGGGACTAATGAAAAACTGTTTTTT
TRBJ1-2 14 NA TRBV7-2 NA CASSLLSRAGGYTF TGTGCCAGCAGCTTATTATCCAGGGCAGGTGGCTACACCTTC
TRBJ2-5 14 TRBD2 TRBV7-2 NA CASSFAGDIQTQYF TGTGCCAGCAGCTTTGCGGGAGATATTCAGACCCAGTACTTC
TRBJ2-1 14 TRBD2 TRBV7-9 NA CASRGLAGVNEQFF TGTGCCAGCAGGGGACTAGCGGGGGTTAATGAGCAGTTCTTC
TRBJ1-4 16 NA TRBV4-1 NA CASSPPLGATNEKLFF TGCGCCAGCAGCCCACCACTGGGCGCAACTAATGAAAAACTGTTTTTT
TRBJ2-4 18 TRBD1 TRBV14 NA CASSQGRTGAGAKNIQYF TGTGCCAGCAGCCAAGGTCGGACAGGGGCAGGTGCCAAAAACATTCAGTACTTC
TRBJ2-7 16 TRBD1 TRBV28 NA CASSLIQGTAYFEQYF TGTGCCAGCAGTTTAATTCAAGGGACAGCCTACTTCGAGCAGTACTTC
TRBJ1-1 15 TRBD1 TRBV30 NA CAWSEVQRGPTEAFF TGTGCCTGGAGTGAAGTTCAGAGGGGGCCCACTGAAGCTTTCTTT
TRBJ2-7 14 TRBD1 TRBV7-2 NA CASSSGTGTLEQYF TGTGCCAGCAGCTCCGGGACAGGGACGCTCGAGCAGTACTTC
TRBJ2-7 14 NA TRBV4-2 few CASSQDPGAYEQYF TGTGCCAGCAGCCAAGATCCGGGAGCCTACGAGCAGTACTTC
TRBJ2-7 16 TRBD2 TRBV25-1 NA CASSGADWREAYEQYF TGTGCCAGCAGTGGAGCTGACTGGCGGGAGGCCTACGAGCAGTACTTC
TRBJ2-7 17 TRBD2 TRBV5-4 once CASSLDREASQRGEQYF TGTGCCAGCAGCTTGGACCGGGAGGCATCCCAACGGGGCGAGCAGTACTTC
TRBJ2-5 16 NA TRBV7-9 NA CASSFTGGKGQETQYF TGTGCCAGCAGCTTTACGGGGGGCAAAGGCCAAGAGACCCAGTACTTC
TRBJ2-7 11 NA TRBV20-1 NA CSARFRGEQYF TGCAGTGCTAGATTCCGGGGCGAGCAGTACTTC
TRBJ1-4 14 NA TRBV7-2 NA CASSLALYNEKLFF TGTGCCAGCAGCTTAGCTTTATATAATGAAAAACTGTTTTTT
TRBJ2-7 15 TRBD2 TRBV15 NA CATSRPLSGAYEQYF TGTGCCACCAGCAGACCCTTGAGCGGGGCCTACGAGCAGTACTTC
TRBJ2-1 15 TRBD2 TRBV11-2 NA CASSLERELDNEQFF TGTGCCAGCAGCTTAGAGCGGGAGCTCGACAATGAGCAGTTCTTC
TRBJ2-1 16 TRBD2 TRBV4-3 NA CASSSGLAEKRSEQFF TGCGCCAGCAGCTCGGGACTAGCAGAGAAGAGGAGTGAGCAGTTCTTC
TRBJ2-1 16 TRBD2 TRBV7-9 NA CASSLALAGEGNEQFF TGTGCCAGCAGCTTAGCACTAGCGGGAGAGGGTAATGAGCAGTTCTTC
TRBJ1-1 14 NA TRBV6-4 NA CASSDSEGNTEAFF TGTGCCAGCAGTGATAGCGAGGGCAACACTGAAGCTTTCTTT
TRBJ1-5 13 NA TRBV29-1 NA CSVVLGVNQPQHF TGCAGCGTTGTCCTAGGGGTCAATCAGCCCCAGCATTTT
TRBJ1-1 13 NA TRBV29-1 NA CSVEDGAGGRAFF TGCAGCGTTGAAGATGGGGCGGGGGGACGCGCTTTCTTT